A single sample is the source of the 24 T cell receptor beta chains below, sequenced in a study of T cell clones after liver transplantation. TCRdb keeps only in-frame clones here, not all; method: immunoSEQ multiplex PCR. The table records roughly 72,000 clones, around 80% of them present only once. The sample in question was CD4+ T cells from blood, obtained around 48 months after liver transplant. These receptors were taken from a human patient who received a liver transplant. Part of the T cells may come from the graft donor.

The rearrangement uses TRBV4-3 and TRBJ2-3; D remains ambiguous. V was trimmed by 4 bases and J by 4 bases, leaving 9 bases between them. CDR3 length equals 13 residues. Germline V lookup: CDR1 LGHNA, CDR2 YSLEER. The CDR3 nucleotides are TGCGCCAGCAGCCGAGACTTCTCAGATACGCAGTATTTT. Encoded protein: CASSRDFSDTQYF.

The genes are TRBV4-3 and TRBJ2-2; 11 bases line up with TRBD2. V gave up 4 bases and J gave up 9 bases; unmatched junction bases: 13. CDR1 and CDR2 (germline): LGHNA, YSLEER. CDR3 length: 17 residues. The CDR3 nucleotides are TGCGCCAGCAGCCCCAGGGGGCTAGCGGGAGGTGTTCGGGAGCTGTTTTTT. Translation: CASSPRGLAGGVRELFF.

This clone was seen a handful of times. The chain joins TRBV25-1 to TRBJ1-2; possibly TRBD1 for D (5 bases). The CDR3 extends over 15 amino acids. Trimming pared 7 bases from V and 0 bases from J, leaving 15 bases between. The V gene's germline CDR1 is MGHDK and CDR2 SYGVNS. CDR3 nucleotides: TGTGCCAGCACCGAGGGAACAGGAGCTAACTATGGCTACACCTTC. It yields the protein CASTEGTGANYGYTF.

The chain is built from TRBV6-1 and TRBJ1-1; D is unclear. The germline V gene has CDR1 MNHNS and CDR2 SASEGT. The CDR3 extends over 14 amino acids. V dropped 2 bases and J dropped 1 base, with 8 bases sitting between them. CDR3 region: CASSETAKNTEAFF. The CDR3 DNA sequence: TGTGCCAGCAGTGAAACCGCAAAGAACACTGAAGCTTTCTTT.

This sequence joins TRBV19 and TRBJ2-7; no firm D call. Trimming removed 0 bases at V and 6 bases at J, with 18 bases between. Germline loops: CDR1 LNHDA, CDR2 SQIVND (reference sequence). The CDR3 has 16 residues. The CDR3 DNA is TGTGCCAGTAGTATAGAGGGGAAACCAAAACCAACCGAGCAGTACTTC. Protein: CASSIEGKPKPTEQYF.

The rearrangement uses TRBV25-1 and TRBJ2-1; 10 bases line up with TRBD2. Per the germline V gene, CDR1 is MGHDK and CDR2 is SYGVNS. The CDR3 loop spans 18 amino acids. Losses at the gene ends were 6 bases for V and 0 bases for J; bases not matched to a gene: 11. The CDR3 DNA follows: TGTGCCAGCAGCCCGGGACTAGCGCTCACTAGCTCCTACAATGAGCAGTTCTTC. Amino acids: CASSPGLALTSSYNEQFF.

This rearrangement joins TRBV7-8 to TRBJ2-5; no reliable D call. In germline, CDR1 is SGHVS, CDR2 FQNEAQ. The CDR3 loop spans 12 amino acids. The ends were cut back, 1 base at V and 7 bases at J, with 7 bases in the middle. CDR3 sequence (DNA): TGTGCCAGCAGCTTAGTCTCTGGGACCCAGTACTTC. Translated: CASSLVSGTQYF.

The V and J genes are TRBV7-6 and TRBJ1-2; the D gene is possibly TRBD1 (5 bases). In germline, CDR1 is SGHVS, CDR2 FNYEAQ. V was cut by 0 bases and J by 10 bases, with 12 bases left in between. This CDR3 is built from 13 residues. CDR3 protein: CASSLAGTTNYTF. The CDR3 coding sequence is TGTGCCAGCAGCTTAGCAGGGACCACCAACTACACCTTC.

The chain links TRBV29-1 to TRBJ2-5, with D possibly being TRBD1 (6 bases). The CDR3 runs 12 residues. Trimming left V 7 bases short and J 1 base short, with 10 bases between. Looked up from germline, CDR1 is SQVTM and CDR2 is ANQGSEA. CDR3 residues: CSERTAQETQYF. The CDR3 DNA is TGCAGCGAACGGACAGCCCAAGAGACCCAGTACTTC.

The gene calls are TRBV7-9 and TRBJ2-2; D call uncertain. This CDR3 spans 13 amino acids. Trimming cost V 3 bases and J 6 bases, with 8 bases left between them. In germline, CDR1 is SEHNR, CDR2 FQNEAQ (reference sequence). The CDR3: CASSFPEPGELFF. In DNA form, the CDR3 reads TGTGCCAGCAGCTTCCCCGAGCCCGGGGAGCTGTTTTTT.

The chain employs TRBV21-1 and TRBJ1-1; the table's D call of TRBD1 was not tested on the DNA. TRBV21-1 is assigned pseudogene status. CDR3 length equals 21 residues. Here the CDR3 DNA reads TGTGCCAGCAGCAATAAGAGTTCCCCTAAATCAAAAGACAGGGGTGGGACTGAAGCTTTCTTT. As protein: CASSNKSSPKSKDRGGTEAFF.

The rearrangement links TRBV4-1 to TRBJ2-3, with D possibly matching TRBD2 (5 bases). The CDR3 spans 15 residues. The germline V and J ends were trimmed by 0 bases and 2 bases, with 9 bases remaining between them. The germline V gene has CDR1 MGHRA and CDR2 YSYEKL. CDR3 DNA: TGCGCCAGCAGCCAAGATAGCGCCTACACAGATACGCAGTATTTT. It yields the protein CASSQDSAYTDTQYF.

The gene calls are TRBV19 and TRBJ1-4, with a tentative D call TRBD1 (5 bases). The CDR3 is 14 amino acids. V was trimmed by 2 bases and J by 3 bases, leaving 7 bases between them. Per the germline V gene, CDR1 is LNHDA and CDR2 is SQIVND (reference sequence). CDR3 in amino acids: CASSIQGANEKLFF. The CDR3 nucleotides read TGTGCCAGTAGTATACAGGGAGCTAATGAAAAACTGTTTTTT.

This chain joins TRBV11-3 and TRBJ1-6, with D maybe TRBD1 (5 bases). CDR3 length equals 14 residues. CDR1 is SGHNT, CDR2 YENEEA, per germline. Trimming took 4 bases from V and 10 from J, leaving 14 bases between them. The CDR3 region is CASSSGRGGSPLHF. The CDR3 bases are TGTGCCAGCAGCTCCGGGCGGGGCGGATCACCCCTCCACTTT.

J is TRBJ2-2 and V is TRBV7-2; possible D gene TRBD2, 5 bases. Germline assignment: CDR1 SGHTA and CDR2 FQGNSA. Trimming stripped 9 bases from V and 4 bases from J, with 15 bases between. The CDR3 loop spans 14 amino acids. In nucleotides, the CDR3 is TGTGCCAGTGCGAGCACTAGGGCCACCGGGGAGCTGTTTTTT. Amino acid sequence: CASASTRATGELFF.

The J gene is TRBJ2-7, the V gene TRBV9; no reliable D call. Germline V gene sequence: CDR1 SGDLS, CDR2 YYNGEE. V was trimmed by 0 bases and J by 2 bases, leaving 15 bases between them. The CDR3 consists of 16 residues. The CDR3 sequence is CASSVGPSTETYEQYF. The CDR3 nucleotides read TGTGCCAGCAGCGTAGGGCCCTCGACTGAAACCTACGAGCAGTACTTC.

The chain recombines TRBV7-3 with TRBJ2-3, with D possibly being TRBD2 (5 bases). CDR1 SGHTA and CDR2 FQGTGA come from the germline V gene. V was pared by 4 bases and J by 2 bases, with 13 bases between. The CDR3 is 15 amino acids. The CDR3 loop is CASSSAGLPTDTQYF. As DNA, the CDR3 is TGTGCCAGCAGCTCCGCAGGACTTCCCACAGATACGCAGTATTTT.

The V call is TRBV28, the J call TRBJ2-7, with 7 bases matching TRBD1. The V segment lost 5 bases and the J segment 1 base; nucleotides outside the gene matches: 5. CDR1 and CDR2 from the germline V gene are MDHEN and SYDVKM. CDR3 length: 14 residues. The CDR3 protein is CASSITGVSYEQYF. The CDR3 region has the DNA TGTGCCAGCAGTATAACAGGGGTTTCCTACGAGCAGTACTTC.

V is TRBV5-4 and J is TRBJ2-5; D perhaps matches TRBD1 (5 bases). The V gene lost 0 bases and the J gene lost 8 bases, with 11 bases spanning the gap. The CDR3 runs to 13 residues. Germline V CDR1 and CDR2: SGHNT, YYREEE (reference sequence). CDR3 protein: CASSLEKGDTQYF. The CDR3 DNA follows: TGTGCCAGCAGCTTGGAAAAAGGGGATACCCAGTACTTC.

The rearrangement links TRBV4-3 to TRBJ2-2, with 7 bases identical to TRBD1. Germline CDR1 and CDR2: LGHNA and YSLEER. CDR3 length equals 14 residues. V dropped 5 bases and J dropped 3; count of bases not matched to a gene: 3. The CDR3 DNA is TGCGCCAGCAGCACGACAGGGTACACCGGGGAGCTGTTTTTT. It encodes CASSTTGYTGELFF.

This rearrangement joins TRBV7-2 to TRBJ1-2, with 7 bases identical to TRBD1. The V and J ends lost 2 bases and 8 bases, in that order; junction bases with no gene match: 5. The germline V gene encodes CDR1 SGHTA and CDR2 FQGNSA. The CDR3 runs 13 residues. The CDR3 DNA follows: TGTGCCAGCAGCTTAACAGGGGAAAGCGGCTACACCTTC. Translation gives CASSLTGESGYTF.

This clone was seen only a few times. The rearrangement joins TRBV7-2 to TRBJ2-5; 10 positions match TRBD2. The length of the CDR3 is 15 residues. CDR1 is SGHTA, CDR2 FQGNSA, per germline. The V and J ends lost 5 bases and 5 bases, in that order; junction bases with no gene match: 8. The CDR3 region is CASSEGASGSETQYF. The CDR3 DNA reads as TGTGCCAGCAGCGAGGGGGCTAGCGGGAGCGAGACCCAGTACTTC.

CDR3 nucleotides: TGTGCCAGCACGCCTGAGACAGGGGGCTTCGGGGAGCTGTTTTTT. Encoded protein: CASTPETGGFGELFF. The chain uses TRBV7-2 and TRBJ2-2; 10 bases agree with TRBD1. The V gene end was trimmed by 7 bases and the J gene end by 7 bases; junction bases not matched to a gene: 9. CDR1 and CDR2 from the germline V gene are SGHTA and FQGNSA. The CDR3 has 15 residues.

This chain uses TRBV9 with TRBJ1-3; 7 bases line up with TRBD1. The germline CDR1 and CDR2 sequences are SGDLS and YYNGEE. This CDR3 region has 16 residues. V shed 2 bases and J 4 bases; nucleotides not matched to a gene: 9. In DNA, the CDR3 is TGTGCCAGCAGCGTTTACTCCGGGACAGTCGGAAACACCATATATTTT. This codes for CASSVYSGTVGNTIYF.